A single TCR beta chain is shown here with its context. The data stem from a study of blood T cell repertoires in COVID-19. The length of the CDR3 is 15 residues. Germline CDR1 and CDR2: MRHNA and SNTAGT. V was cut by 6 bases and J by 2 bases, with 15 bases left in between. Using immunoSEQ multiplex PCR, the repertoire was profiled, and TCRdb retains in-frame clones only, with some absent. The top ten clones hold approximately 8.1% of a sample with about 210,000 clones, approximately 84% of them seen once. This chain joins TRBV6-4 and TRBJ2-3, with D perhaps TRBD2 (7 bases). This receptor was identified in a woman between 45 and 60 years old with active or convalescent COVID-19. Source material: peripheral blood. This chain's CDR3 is CASSHEGGTTDTQYF. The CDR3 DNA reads TGTGCCAGCAGCCACGAGGGGGGGACCACAGATACGCAGTATTTT.